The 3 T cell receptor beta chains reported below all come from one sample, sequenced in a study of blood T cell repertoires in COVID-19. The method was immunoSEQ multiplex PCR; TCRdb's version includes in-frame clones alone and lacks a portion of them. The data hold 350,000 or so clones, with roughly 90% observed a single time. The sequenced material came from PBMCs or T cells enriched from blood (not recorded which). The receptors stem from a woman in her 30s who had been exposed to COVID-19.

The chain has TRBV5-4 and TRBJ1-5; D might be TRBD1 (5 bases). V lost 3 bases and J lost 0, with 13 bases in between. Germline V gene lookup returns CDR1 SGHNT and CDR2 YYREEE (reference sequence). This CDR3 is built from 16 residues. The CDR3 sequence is CASSSPFRDSNQPQHF. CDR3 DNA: TGTGCCAGCAGCTCCCCGTTCAGGGATAGCAATCAGCCCCAGCATTTT.

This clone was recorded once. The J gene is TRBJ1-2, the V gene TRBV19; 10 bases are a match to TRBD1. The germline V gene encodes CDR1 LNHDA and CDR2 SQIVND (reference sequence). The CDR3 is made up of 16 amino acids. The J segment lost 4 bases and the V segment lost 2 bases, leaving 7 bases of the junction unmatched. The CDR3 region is CASSIKSGQGTYGYTF. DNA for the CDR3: TGTGCCAGTAGTATAAAATCGGGACAGGGGACCTATGGCTACACCTTC.

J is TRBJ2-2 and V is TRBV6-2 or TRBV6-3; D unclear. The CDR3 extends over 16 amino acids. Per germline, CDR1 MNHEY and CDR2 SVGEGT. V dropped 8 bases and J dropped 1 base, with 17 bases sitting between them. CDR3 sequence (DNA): TGTGCCAGCTGTTCTTTGTTGGCCTTGAACACCGGGGAGCTGTTTTTT. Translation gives CASCSLLALNTGELFF.